This T cell receptor beta chain was identified during a study of T cells expressing NK-cell markers. With UMIs, 5'RACE template switching was used to make TCR beta cDNA. One entry per CDR3 protein, without DNA, is what TCRdb gives after re-calling the 5' RACE reads. This sample carries fewer than 550,000 distinct CDR3 sequences, with roughly 1.4% going to the ten biggest clones. The sequence was collected from a woman in her forties or fifties in good health. The sequenced material came from blood T cells: a sorted CD56 or NKG2C T cell subset, CD4+ or CD8+ T cells, or bulk PBMC T cells (not recorded which).

This chain's CDR3 is CATSLAGAGNEQFF. V and J are TRBV24-1 and TRBJ2-1; absent DNA, TCRdb's TRBD2 call cannot be checked. The germline V gene has CDR1 KGHDR and CDR2 SFDVKD. This CDR3 has 14 amino acids.